These T cell receptor beta chains were read from a single sample in a study of response to subunit inactivated influenza vaccine. Each CDR3 protein is one row after TCRdb ran MiXCR on the RT-PCR reads. The table shows about 570,000 distinct CDR3 sequences, with about 11% occurring only once. The sample also formed part of further work on T cells expressing NK-cell markers.

The sequencing here drew on PBMCs from blood, taken on the day of vaccination. These receptors were taken from a man between 50 and 59 years old who received an inactivated influenza vaccine. The CDR3 runs from the conserved cysteine through the conserved F or W. D genes are given only for firm matches. Clone size is stated in some rows and not others, as once, few, many or a class when expanded.

d_gene | j_gene | v_gene | abundance | CDR3nt | CDR3aa
. | TRBJ2-5 | TRBV14 | many | TGTGCCAGCAGCCAAGTACGGACCCAGTACTTC | CASSQVRTQYF
. | TRBJ2-1 | TRBV7-9 | few | TGTGCCAGCAGGGATAGTGAAGTGTGGCGGAATGAGCAGTTCTTC | CASRDSEVWRNEQFF
. | TRBJ2-5 | TRBV4-2 | few | TGTGCCAGCAGCCAAGATCTGCCATCAGAGACCCAGTACTTC | CASSQDLPSETQYF
. | TRBJ2-7 | TRBV6-2/TRBV6-3 | . | TGTGCCAGCAGCGGCAGGGCATACTACGAGCAGTACTTC | CASSGRAYYEQYF
. | TRBJ2-3 | TRBV11-1 | few | TGTGCCAGCAGCCCAGGGAGAAGTCTCGGCCCTGCCAGTATGGGCACAGATACGCAGTATTTT | CASSPGRSLGPASMGTDTQYF
. | TRBJ2-7 | TRBV11-1 | . | TGTGCCAGCAGCTTGAATTTCTACGAGCAGTACTTC | CASSLNFYEQYF
TRBD1 | TRBJ2-3 | TRBV12-3/TRBV12-4 | few | TGTGCCAGCAGATCGGACAGGGGGCGGTCAGATACGCAGTATTTT | CASRSDRGRSDTQYF
. | TRBJ2-5 | TRBV9 | . | TGTGCCAGCAGCCCCAGAGGGCTAGGGCCTGCAGAGACCCAGTACTTC | CASSPRGLGPAETQYF
. | TRBJ1-1 | TRBV20-1 | many | TGCAGTGCTCGGCGGGGGCGTGTCTCTGAAGCTTTCTTT | CSARRGRVSEAFF
. | TRBJ2-7 | TRBV2 | few | TGTGCCGCAAGTGGGACGGCCTCCTACGAGCAGTACTTC | CAASGTASYEQYF
. | TRBJ2-7 | TRBV28 | . | TGTGCCAGCAGTTTGATTGGAGGCGGCTACGAGCAGTACTTC | CASSLIGGGYEQYF
TRBD1 | TRBJ2-6 | TRBV6-1 | few | TGTGCCAGCAGTGCCGGGACAGGGGGACCCTCTGGGGCCAACGTCCTGACTTTC | CASSAGTGGPSGANVLTF
. | TRBJ2-1 | TRBV6-2/TRBV6-3 | . | TGTGCCAGCAGTCTGTCGGATTACACCTACAATGAGCCGTTCTTC | CASSLSDYTYNEPFF
. | TRBJ1-1 | TRBV9 | many | TGTGCCAGCAGCGTAGTCCCAGCCATGAACACTGAAGCTTTCTTT | CASSVVPAMNTEAFF
. | TRBJ2-2 | TRBV4-1 | few | TGCGCCAGCAGCCGCCCGGCGGGCACCGGGGAGCTGTTTTTT | CASSRPAGTGELFF